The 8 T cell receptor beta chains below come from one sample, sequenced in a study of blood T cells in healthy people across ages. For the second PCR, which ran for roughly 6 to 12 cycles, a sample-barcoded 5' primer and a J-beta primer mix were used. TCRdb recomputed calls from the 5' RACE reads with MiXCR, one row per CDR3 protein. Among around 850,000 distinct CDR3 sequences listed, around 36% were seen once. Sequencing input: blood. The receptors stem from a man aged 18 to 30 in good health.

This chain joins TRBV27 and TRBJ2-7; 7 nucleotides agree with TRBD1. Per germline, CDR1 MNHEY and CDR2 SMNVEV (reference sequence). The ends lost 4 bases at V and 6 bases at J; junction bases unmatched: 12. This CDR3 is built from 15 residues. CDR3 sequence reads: CASSSRQGISSEQYF. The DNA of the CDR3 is TGTGCCAGCAGTTCCCGACAGGGAATATCTTCCGAGCAGTACTTC.

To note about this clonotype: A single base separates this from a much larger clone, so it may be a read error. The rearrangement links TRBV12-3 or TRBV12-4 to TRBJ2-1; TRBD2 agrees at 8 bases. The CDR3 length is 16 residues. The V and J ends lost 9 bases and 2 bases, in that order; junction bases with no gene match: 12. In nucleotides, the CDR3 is TGTGCCAGTTGTTACAGCGGGGGTCCTCCCTACAATGAGCAGTTCTTC. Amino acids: CASCYSGGPPYNEQFF.

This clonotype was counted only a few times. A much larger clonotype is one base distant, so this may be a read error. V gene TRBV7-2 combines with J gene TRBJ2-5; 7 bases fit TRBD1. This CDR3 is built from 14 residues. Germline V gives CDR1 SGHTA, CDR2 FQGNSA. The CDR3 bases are TGTGCCAGCAGCTCAACGGGACAGCAAGAGGCCCAGTACTTC. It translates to CASSSTGQQEAQYF.

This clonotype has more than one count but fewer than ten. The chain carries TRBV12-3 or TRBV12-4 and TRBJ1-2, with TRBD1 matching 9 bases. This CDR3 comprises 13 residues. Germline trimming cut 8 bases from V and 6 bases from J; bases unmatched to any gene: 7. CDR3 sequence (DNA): TGTGCCAGCGGAGACAGGGGGACGGATGGCTACACCTTC. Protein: CASGDRGTDGYTF.

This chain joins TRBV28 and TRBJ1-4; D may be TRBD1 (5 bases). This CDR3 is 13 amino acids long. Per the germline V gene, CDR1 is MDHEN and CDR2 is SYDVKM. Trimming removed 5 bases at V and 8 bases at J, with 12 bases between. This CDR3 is CASSGRGGEKLFF. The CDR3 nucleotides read TGTGCCAGCAGTGGTAGGGGCGGCGAAAAACTGTTTTTT.

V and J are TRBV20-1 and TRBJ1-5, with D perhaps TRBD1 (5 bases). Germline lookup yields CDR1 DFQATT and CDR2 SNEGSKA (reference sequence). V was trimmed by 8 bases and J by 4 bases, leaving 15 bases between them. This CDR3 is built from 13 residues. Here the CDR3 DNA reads TGCAGTACCCAGGGTGGGGGTAATCAGCCCCAGCATTTT. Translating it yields CSTQGGGNQPQHF.

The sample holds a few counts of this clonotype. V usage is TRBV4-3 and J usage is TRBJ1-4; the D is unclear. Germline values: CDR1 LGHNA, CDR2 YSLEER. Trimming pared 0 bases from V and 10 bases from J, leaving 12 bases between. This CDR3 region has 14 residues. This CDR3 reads CASSQDLSSRKLFF. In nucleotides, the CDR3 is TGCGCCAGCAGCCAAGATCTCTCTTCGCGAAAACTGTTTTTT.

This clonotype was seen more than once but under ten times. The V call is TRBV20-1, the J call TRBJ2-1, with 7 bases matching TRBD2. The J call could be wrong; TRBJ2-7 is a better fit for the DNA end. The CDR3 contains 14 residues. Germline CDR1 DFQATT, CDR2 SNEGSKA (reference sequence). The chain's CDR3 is CSASNQRGNNEQYF. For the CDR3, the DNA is TGCAGTGCTAGCAACCAGCGGGGAAACAATGAGCAGTACTTC.